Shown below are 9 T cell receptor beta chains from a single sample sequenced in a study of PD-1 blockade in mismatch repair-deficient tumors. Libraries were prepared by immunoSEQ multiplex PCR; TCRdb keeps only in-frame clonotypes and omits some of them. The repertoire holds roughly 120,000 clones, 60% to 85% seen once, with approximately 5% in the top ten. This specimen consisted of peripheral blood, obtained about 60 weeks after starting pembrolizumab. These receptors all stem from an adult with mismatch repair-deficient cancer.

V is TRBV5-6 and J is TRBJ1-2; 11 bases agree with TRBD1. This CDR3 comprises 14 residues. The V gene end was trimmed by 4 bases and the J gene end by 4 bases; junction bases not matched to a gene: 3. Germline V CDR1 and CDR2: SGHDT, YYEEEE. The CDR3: CASSRTGGSYGYTF. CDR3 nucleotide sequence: TGTGCCAGCAGCAGGACAGGGGGCTCCTATGGCTACACCTTC.

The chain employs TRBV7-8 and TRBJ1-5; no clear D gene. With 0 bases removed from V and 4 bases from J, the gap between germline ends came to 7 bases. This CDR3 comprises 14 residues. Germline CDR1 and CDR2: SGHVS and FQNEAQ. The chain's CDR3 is CASSLAGENQPQHF. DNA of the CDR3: TGTGCCAGCAGCTTAGCTGGGGAGAATCAGCCCCAGCATTTT.

The CDR3 spells CASSIMGATQPQHF. The CDR3 region has the DNA TGTGCCAGTAGTATTATGGGGGCTACCCAGCCCCAGCATTTT. The chain employs TRBV19 and TRBJ1-5; D is possibly TRBD1 (6 bases). This CDR3 comprises 14 residues. Germline lookup yields CDR1 LNHDA and CDR2 SQIVND (reference sequence). Trimming left V 3 bases short and J 7 bases short, with 13 bases between.

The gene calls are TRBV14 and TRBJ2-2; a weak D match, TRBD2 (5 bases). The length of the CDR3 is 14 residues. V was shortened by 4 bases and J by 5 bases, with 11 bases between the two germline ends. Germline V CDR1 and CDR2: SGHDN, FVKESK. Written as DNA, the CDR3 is TGTGCCAGCAGCCTACAACTAGAGACCGGGGAGCTGTTTTTT. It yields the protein CASSLQLETGELFF.

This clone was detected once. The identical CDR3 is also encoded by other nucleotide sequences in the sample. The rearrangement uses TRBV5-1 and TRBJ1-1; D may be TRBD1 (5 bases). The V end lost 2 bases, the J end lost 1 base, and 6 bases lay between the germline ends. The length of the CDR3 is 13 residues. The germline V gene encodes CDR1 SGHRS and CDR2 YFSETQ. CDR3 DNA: TGCGCCAGCAGCTTAAGGGGGAACACTGAAGCTTTCTTT. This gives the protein CASSLRGNTEAFF. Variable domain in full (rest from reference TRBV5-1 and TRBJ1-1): KAGVTQTPRYLIKTRGQQVTLSCSPISGHRSVSWYQQTPGQGLQFLFEYFSETQRNKGNFPGRFSGRQFSNSRSEMNVSTLELGDSALYLCASSLRGNTEAFFGQGTRLTVV.

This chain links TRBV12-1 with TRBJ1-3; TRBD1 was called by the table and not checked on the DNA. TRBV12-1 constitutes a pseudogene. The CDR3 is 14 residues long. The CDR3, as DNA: TGTGCCAGCAGCTTTTGGACAGGGCAGAACACCATATATTTT. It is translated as CASSFWTGQNTIYF.

CDR3 in amino acids: CASSLEQRNYGYTF. CDR3 DNA: TGTGCCAGCAGCTTGGAACAACGAAACTATGGCTACACCTTC. The chain employs TRBV5-4 and TRBJ1-2; no clear D gene. The germline V gene encodes CDR1 SGHNT and CDR2 YYREEE (reference sequence). Trimming shortened V by 0 bases and J by 2 bases, and 8 bases separated the two germline ends. The CDR3 is 14 amino acids.

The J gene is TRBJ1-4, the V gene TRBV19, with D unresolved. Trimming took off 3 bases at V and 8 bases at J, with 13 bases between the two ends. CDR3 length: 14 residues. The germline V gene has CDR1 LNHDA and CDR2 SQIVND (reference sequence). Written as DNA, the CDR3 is TGTGCCAGTAGTATCCAGGACTTCGGGGAAAAACTGTTTTTT. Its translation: CASSIQDFGEKLFF.

This CDR3 reads CASSSPAGLALVGTQYF. Written as DNA, the CDR3 is TGTGCCAGCAGCTCCCCGGCGGGACTGGCGCTGGTCGGTACGCAGTATTTT. J is TRBJ2-3 and V is TRBV11-1; tentative D call: TRBD2 (6 bases). Germline CDR1 is SGHAT and CDR2 is FQDESV (reference sequence). This CDR3 has 17 residues. V lost 4 bases and J 8 bases, leaving 25 bases between the germline ends. The full variable domain, its missing parts supplied by reference TRBV11-1 and TRBJ2-3, is EAEVAQSPRYKITEKSQAVAFWCDPISGHATLYWYRQILGQGPELLVQFQDESVVDDSQLPKDRFSAERLKGVDSTLKIQPAELGDSAMYLCASSSPAGLALVGTQYFGPGTRLTVL.